This TCR beta chain was identified in a study of technical replicates of blood from several donors. The CDR3 sequence is 18 residues long. The germline V gene has CDR1 SGHRS and CDR2 YFSETQ. Trimming took 2 bases from V and 0 from J; bases not matched to a gene: 13. TCRdb's copy holds only in-frame clones and misses some; the assay was immunoSEQ multiplex PCR. The data contain roughly 72,000 clones, approximately 93% of them singletons. The sequence came from a human donor in good health. The material sequenced was T cells isolated from PBMCs. This chain links TRBV5-1 with TRBJ2-7; 8 bases are a match to TRBD1. DNA of the CDR3: TGCGCCAGCAGCTTTACGACCACAGTGGGGACAGGCTCCTACGAGCAGTACTTC. Protein sequence: CASSFTTTVGTGSYEQYF.